This TCR beta chain was identified during a study of blood T cell repertoires in COVID-19. Study in general: Sites in the United States, Italy and Spain provided acute and convalescent COVID-19 samples. From T cells, B-cell-depleted T cells, or PBMCs came the material, which was cDNA or gDNA.

Per the original methods: Amplification from reference gene primers served as the basis for estimated nucleated cell counts. Assay: immunoSEQ multiplex PCR; the TCRdb copy retains only in-frame clones and omits some. V and J calls and clone size are given by that table; D and trimming were obtained from the DNA. The repertoire holds about 220,000 clones, with 65% to 85% as singletons. The CDR3 loop spans 17 amino acids. V was pared by 0 bases and J by 5 bases, with 21 bases between. CDR1 and CDR2 from the germline V gene are SGDLS and YYNGEE. The TCR comes from a human donor in a cohort sampled during active COVID-19. Material: peripheral blood. The V gene is TRBV9, the J gene TRBJ2-7; possible D gene TRBD1, 6 bases. Here the CDR3 reads CASSVGWGTPVQNEQYF. CDR3 DNA: TGTGCCAGCAGCGTAGGATGGGGGACACCGGTGCAAAACGAGCAGTACTTC.